Shown below are 9 T cell receptor beta chains from a single sample sequenced in a study of blood T cell repertoires in COVID-19. Clones were sequenced by immunoSEQ multiplex PCR, and TCRdb holds only the in-frame ones, with some missing. The sample contains 30,000 to 40,000 clones, about 80% of which appear only once. Sequenced material: peripheral blood. The receptors come from a man aged 45 to 65 with acute or convalescent COVID-19.

This rearrangement joins TRBV9 to TRBJ2-7, with D possibly being TRBD2 (6 bases). This CDR3 has 14 amino acids. The V end lost 2 bases, the J end lost 2 bases, and 11 bases lay between the germline ends. Germline CDR1 reads SGDLS; CDR2 reads YYNGEE. The CDR3 region has the DNA TGTGCCAGCAGCGTTCGAGCGGGTACCTACGAGCAGTACTTC. Protein: CASSVRAGTYEQYF. Based on the CDR3 plus reference TRBV9 and TRBJ2-7, the full variable domain is DSGVTQTPKHLITATGQRVTLRCSPRSGDLSVYWYQQSLDQGLQFLIQYYNGEERAKGNILERFSAQQFPDLHSELNLSSLELGDSALYFCASSVRAGTYEQYFGPGTRLTVT.

The count of this clone is one. The chain joins TRBV5-4 to TRBJ1-1; maybe TRBD1 (5 bases). The V and J ends lost 4 bases and 3 bases respectively, with 7 bases between them. Germline-derived CDR1 and CDR2 are SGHNT and YYREEE (reference sequence). There are 12 residues in the CDR3. The CDR3 region has the DNA TGTGCCAGCAGCGCAGGGTACACTGAAGCTTTCTTT. This sequence encodes CASSAGYTEAFF.

The chain employs TRBV7-9 and TRBJ1-3; the D gene is possibly TRBD1 (6 bases). Germline CDR1 and CDR2: SEHNR and FQNEAQ (reference sequence). Between the trimmed V and J ends, which lost 2 bases and 0 bases, there was a span of 8 bases. The CDR3 extends over 15 amino acids. The CDR3 is CASSLIGGSGNTIYF. For the CDR3, the DNA is TGTGCCAGCAGCTTAATAGGGGGCTCTGGAAACACCATATATTTT.

The CDR3 spells CASTCYRYEQYF. CDR3 bases: TGTGCCAGCACCTGTTACCGGTACGAGCAGTACTTC. The chain employs TRBV21-1 and TRBJ2-7; TRBD2, the D gene given by the table, was not confirmed from the DNA. TRBV21-1 is assigned pseudogene status. The CDR3 spans 12 residues.

The chain joins TRBV14 to TRBJ2-7; tentative D call: TRBD2 (6 bases). CDR1 is SGHDN, CDR2 FVKESK, per germline. V lost 2 bases and J lost 3, with 11 bases in between. The CDR3 has 14 amino acids. In DNA form, the CDR3 reads TGTGCCAGCAGCCAACCGGGAGAGATCTACGAGCAGTACTTC. Its protein product is CASSQPGEIYEQYF.

The DNA for the CDR3 is TGTGCCAGCAGCCGAACTAGCGGGAGGGTCGGAACCCAGTACTTC. Amino acids: CASSRTSGRVGTQYF. The rearrangement uses TRBV7-9 and TRBJ2-5; 13 bases fit TRBD2. In germline, CDR1 is SEHNR, CDR2 FQNEAQ (reference sequence). V shed 5 bases and J 8 bases; nucleotides not matched to a gene: 8. The CDR3 length is 15 residues.

The chain uses TRBV6-6 and TRBJ1-2; D gene ambiguous. CDR1 and CDR2 from the germline V gene are MNHNY and SVGAGI (reference sequence). CDR3 length equals 16 residues. The V and J ends lost 0 bases and 7 bases respectively, with 18 bases between them. The CDR3 region is CASSYSLSPVSGGYTF. The CDR3 DNA reads as TGTGCCAGCAGTTACTCTTTGTCCCCGGTTAGTGGTGGCTACACCTTC.

This clone has only one observation. The CDR3 DNA reads as TGTGCCAGCAGCCCTACACTAGCGGAGACCACCGGGGAGCTGTTTTTT. Amino acids: CASSPTLAETTGELFF. The chain employs TRBV7-2 and TRBJ2-2; TRBD2 aligns across 8 bases. The V segment lost 5 bases and the J segment 4 bases; nucleotides outside the gene matches: 9. The CDR3 covers 16 residues. CDR1 is SGHTA and CDR2 is FQGNSA in the germline V gene. Supplemented by reference TRBV7-2 and TRBJ2-2, the full variable domain reads GAGVSQSPSNKVTEKGKDVELRCDPISGHTALYWYRQSLGQGLEFLIYFQGNSAPDKSGLPSDRFSAERTGGSVSTLTIQRTQQEDSAVYLCASSPTLAETTGELFFGEGSRLTVL.

This rearrangement joins TRBV28 to TRBJ1-1, with D perhaps TRBD1 (5 bases). CDR3 size: 13 residues. V shed 7 bases and J shed 2 bases, with 11 bases lying between them. From germline, CDR1 is MDHEN and CDR2 SYDVKM. CDR3 region: CASTGQTNTEAFF. The DNA for the CDR3 is TGTGCCAGCACAGGGCAGACTAACACTGAAGCTTTCTTT.